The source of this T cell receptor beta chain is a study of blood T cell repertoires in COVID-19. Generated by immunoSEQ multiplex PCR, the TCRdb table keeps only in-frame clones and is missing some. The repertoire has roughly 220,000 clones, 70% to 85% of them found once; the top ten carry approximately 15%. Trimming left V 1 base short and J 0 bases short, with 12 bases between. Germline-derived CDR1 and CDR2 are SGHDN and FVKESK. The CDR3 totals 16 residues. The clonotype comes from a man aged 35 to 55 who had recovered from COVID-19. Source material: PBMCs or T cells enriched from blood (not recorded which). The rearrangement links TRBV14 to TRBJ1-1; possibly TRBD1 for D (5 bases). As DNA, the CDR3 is TGTGCCAGCAGCCAAGTAAGGACATTCATGAACACTGAAGCTTTCTTT. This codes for CASSQVRTFMNTEAFF. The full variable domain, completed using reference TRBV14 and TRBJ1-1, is EAGVTQFPSHSVIEKGQTVTLRCDPISGHDNLYWYRRVMGKEIKFLLHFVKESKQDESGMPNNRFLAERTGGTYSTLKVQPAELEDSGVYFCASSQVRTFMNTEAFFGQGTRLTVV.